One TCR beta chain is described in this entry. Original processing notes: Quantification of nucleated cells was approximated via reference gene primer amplification. Here immunoSEQ multiplex PCR was the method, and the copy in TCRdb shows in-frame clones only, minus some. V and J calls and clone size are given by that table; D and trimming were obtained from the DNA. The sample lists about 270,000 clones, about 88% occurring once. The data were taken from a study of blood T cell repertoires in COVID-19. Looking at the study overall: COVID-19 samples, acute and convalescent, were from the United States, Italy and Spain. Nucleic acid was either cDNA or gDNA, and it came from T cells, B-cell-depleted T cells, or PBMCs.

CDR3 length: 17 amino acids. V trimming: 7 bases; J trimming: 4 bases; junction bases outside the gene matches: 15. In germline, CDR1 is LNHDA, CDR2 SQIVND (reference sequence). This receptor was identified in a man between 60 and 75 years old who had recovered from COVID-19. The V call is TRBV19, the J call TRBJ1-2, with 10 bases fitting TRBD1. Sequenced material: peripheral blood. CDR3 sequence reads: CASTHPGTGAVVYGYTF. The CDR3 bases are TGTGCCAGTACCCATCCCGGGACAGGGGCCGTAGTCTATGGCTACACCTTC. Full variable domain (remainder filled in from reference TRBV19 and TRBJ1-2): DGGITQSPKYLFRKEGQNVTLSCEQNLNHDAMYWYRQDPGQGLRLIYYSQIVNDFQKGDIAEGYSVSREKKESFPLTVTSAQKNPTAFYLCASTHPGTGAVVYGYTFGSGTRLTVV.